The clone carrying this TCR beta chain was detected ten times or more. Its antigen is unknown. The CDR3 is made up of 13 amino acids. Germline V CDR1 and CDR2: SGHNT, YYREEE (reference sequence). The V segment lost 6 bases and the J segment 3 bases; nucleotides outside the gene matches: 5. This record belongs to a study of T cell repertoires in cytomegalovirus infection. Study-level findings and limits: Cumulative public TCR beta family frequency identified CMV carriers with the relevant HLA.

MiXCR was run by TCRdb on the reads, yielding one entry per CDR3 protein. This sample has fewer than 550,000 distinct CDR3 sequences, with approximately 15% found just once. This chain links TRBV5-4 with TRBJ2-5; the match to TRBD1 covers 7 bases. Sequenced sample: CD8+ T cells from PBMCs. The origin of this receptor is a human donor in good health (CMV status not recorded). Some clones in this sample may be carry-over from other donors' samples. The CDR3 DNA sequence: TGTGCCAGCACAGGGGGTGATAAAGAGACCCAGTACTTC. It codes for CASTGGDKETQYF.